Reported below is one TCR beta chain. These data belong to a study of blood T cell repertoires in COVID-19. V was cut by 1 base and J by 13 bases, with 13 bases left in between. CDR3 length: 11 residues. CDR1 is GTSNPN and CDR2 is SVGIG in the germline V gene (reference sequence). TCRdb keeps only in-frame clones here, not all; method: immunoSEQ multiplex PCR. The data show 30,000 to 50,000 clones, around 87% seen once. This chain connects TRBV30 to TRBJ1-2; TRBD1 might be the D (5 bases). The source material was peripheral blood. This TCR was recovered from a man aged 45-65 years with active or convalescent COVID-19. CDR3 residues: CAWSDRAGPTF. In DNA form, the CDR3 reads TGTGCCTGGAGTGACCGAGCAGGGCCCACCTTC.